This is a list of T cell receptor beta chains from one sample in a study of Ad26.COV2.S vaccination and SARS-CoV-2 variants. TCRdb's table, derived via immunoSEQ multiplex PCR, lists solely in-frame clones and lacks some. This sample has about 350,000 clones, with just over 90% found just once. This sample comprised peripheral blood, obtained after recovery from COVID-19. Source of these receptors: a human donor who had recovered from COVID-19. Each CDR3 is given with its conserved first and last residue. Fields, in order: V gene, J gene, clone size, CDR3 protein. Expanded clones get a size class; other rows say once, few or many, or leave the size out.

v_call: TRBV13
j_call: TRBJ1-2
clone_size: .
cdr3_aa: CASSPYRGLDGYTF

v_call: TRBV6-4
j_call: TRBJ2-1
clone_size: .
cdr3_aa: CAIPSGGAGSEQFF

v_call: TRBV5-1
j_call: TRBJ2-7
clone_size: .
cdr3_aa: CASSFDDPYEQYF

v_call: TRBV9
j_call: TRBJ1-2
clone_size: .
cdr3_aa: CASSGNGYTF

v_call: TRBV5-6
j_call: TRBJ1-1
clone_size: .
cdr3_aa: CASSPPTGMNTEAFF

v_call: TRBV10-3
j_call: TRBJ2-7
clone_size: .
cdr3_aa: CATSLTAYEQYF

v_call: TRBV6-1
j_call: TRBJ2-7
clone_size: .
cdr3_aa: CASSEWLGGSYEQYF

v_call: TRBV9
j_call: TRBJ1-1
clone_size: .
cdr3_aa: CASSVRGTNTEAFF

v_call: TRBV6-4
j_call: TRBJ2-5
clone_size: .
cdr3_aa: CASSDCLLDSKETQYF

v_call: TRBV7-2
j_call: TRBJ2-3
clone_size: .
cdr3_aa: CATKRGAPTDTQYF

v_call: TRBV10-3
j_call: TRBJ2-2
clone_size: .
cdr3_aa: CAISEREGKMFF

v_call: TRBV13
j_call: TRBJ2-1
clone_size: .
cdr3_aa: CASRPGGNEQFF

v_call: TRBV9
j_call: TRBJ1-2
clone_size: .
cdr3_aa: CASRDGFGYTF

v_call: TRBV10-1
j_call: TRBJ2-7
clone_size: .
cdr3_aa: CASSEGLAGPYEQYF

v_call: TRBV29-1
j_call: TRBJ2-1
clone_size: .
cdr3_aa: CSVEDPDREAYNEQFF

v_call: TRBV10-3
j_call: TRBJ2-2
clone_size: once
cdr3_aa: CAISDLAGGPAGELFF

v_call: TRBV2
j_call: TRBJ2-6
clone_size: .
cdr3_aa: CASSTGPGANVLTF

v_call: TRBV7-9
j_call: TRBJ2-2
clone_size: .
cdr3_aa: CASSLDTGTGELFF

v_call: TRBV6-5
j_call: TRBJ1-1
clone_size: .
cdr3_aa: CASRWLNTEAFF

v_call: TRBV7-9
j_call: TRBJ1-6
clone_size: few
cdr3_aa: CASSFGQQGSSYNSPLHF

v_call: TRBV5-1
j_call: TRBJ2-4
clone_size: once
cdr3_aa: CASSLLAGGPGSKNIQYF

v_call: TRBV2
j_call: TRBJ1-6
clone_size: few
cdr3_aa: CASSGEMGSPLHF

v_call: TRBV6-6
j_call: TRBJ1-2
clone_size: once
cdr3_aa: CASSYGKGNYGYTF

v_call: TRBV7-9
j_call: TRBJ2-2
clone_size: .
cdr3_aa: CASSFPPGRDTGELFF

v_call: TRBV7-2
j_call: TRBJ2-3
clone_size: .
cdr3_aa: CASSEVRGAQGDTQYF

v_call: TRBV12-3/TRBV12-4
j_call: TRBJ2-3
clone_size: once
cdr3_aa: CASNAGYTDTQYF

v_call: TRBV27
j_call: TRBJ1-4
clone_size: .
cdr3_aa: CASSVRGAGSPNEKLFF

v_call: TRBV12-5
j_call: TRBJ2-4
clone_size: .
cdr3_aa: CASGQDIKGAKNIQYF

v_call: TRBV9
j_call: TRBJ2-1
clone_size: .
cdr3_aa: CASSGAGGSSDEQFF

v_call: TRBV6-5
j_call: TRBJ1-3
clone_size: few
cdr3_aa: CASSYGTGSTGNTIYF

v_call: TRBV5-4
j_call: TRBJ2-7
clone_size: .
cdr3_aa: CASSPRDRFSYEQYF